The clone carrying this TCR beta chain was counted once. The data derive from a study of blood T cell repertoires in COVID-19. Turning to the study itself: Samples came from the United States, Italy and Spain, spanning acute and convalescent COVID-19. The analysed material was cDNA or gDNA that came from T cells, B-cell-depleted T cells, or PBMCs.

Per germline, CDR1 KGHSH and CDR2 LQKENI. This CDR3 region has 14 residues. Trimming cost V 2 bases and J 9 bases, with 11 bases left between them. Authors' methods: By means of reference gene primer amplification, nucleated cell counts were estimated. Sequencing was performed with immunoSEQ multiplex PCR; in TCRdb, only in-frame clones are kept and a portion is missing. That table supplies the V and J calls and clone size; D and trimming were determined from the DNA. The data show some 160,000 clones, over 75% seen once. The chain couples TRBV18 to TRBJ1-6, with no clear D. The source material was peripheral blood. The source is a woman aged 50 to 60 with acute or convalescent COVID-19. This chain's CDR3 is CASSPTAKISPLHF. Written as DNA, the CDR3 is TGTGCCAGCTCACCAACAGCCAAAATTTCACCCCTCCACTTT. Full variable domain (rest looked up from reference TRBV18 and TRBJ1-6): NAGVMQNPRHLVRRRGQEARLRCSPMKGHSHVYWYRQLPEEGLKFMVYLQKENIIDESGMPKERFSAEFPKEGPSILRIQQVVRGDSAAYFCASSPTAKISPLHFGNGTRLTVT.